This T cell receptor beta chain was sequenced for a study of blood T cell repertoires in COVID-19. In the original workflow: Estimation of nucleated cell counts relied on the amplification of reference gene primers. Measured with immunoSEQ multiplex PCR; TCRdb has only the in-frame clones, and not every one. That table gives V, J and clone size, and the DNA gave D and trimming. Here the sample spans a few hundred thousand clones, roughly 88% being singletons. The CDR3 has 13 amino acids. V was clipped by 3 bases and J by 5 bases, with 13 bases between them. Germline V gene data show CDR1 as DFQATT and CDR2 as SNEGSKA (reference sequence).

The chain links TRBV20-1 to TRBJ1-2, with D hard to call. The TCR originated in a woman aged 50 to 60 with acute or convalescent COVID-19. The sequencing sample was made of peripheral blood. CDR3 coding DNA: TGCAGTGCTAGTCCGGGAGTCGGGTATGGCTACACCTTC. This codes for CSASPGVGYGYTF.